The T cell receptor (beta chain) described here comes from a study of blood T cell repertoires in COVID-19 (dated by TCRdb to 2020 to 2022). For the wider study: Collaborator samples came from the United States, Italy and Spain and covered acute and convalescent phases of COVID-19. The samples were drawn from the first 160 participants of the ongoing ImmuneRACE study and from 950 to 1,500 subjects provided by 6 global collaborators. The sample metadata nearly always contained a de-identified subject ID, COVID-19 status, age in years and sex. The repertoires were made available in a free public database intended to serve as a resource for research on the immune response to SARS-CoV-2. The material from the prospective study consisted of cDNA or gDNA derived from T cells, B-cell-depleted T cells, or PBMCs. Subjects who had been exposed to COVID-19, were actively infected with it, or had recovered from it provided the deeply sampled blood TCRbeta repertoires that made up the dataset. Where HLA class I and class II types were available, the types were taken from metadata supplied by the sample provider, not from assay-based typing.

Each collaborating institution followed its own protocols to collect whole blood in K2EDTA tubes. For TCRbeta analysis, collaborators shipped samples as frozen whole blood, isolated PBMCs, or DNA extracted from either of those sample types. Ends trimmed: V by 9 bases, J by 3 bases; bases unmatched to a gene: 8. The CDR3, cysteine through phenylalanine, is 14 amino acids long. Kept here is only the CDR3 DNA, which spans 42 bases and is read in frame from base 1. Based on the germline V gene, the CDR1 and CDR2 sequences are MNHEY and SVGAGI. Concerning this clone itself: There is no known antigen for this receptor. No much larger clone is present one base from it, and per-base qualities are unavailable.

TCRbeta CDR3 regions were amplified from genomic DNA by means of the immunoSEQ Assay, a bias-controlled multiplex PCR. Under the source paper's analysis protocol: The number of nucleated cells in each sample was estimated from the amplification of reference gene primers within the assay. Sequence reads were collapsed and filtered to measure the absolute abundance of every unique TCRbeta CDR3 rearrangement. For each sample, productive Simpson clonality was calculated as the square root of Simpson's diversity index over productive rearrangements. What TCRdb holds here is the immuneACCESS table cut down to in-frame rearrangements. Part of the clones is not present; checked against another copy, under half of the missing clones reflect an unresolved V gene, and the others are unexplained. Clone size and V and J calls were adopted from that table, with D and trimming inferred from the DNA. The table for this sample lists 150,000 or so clones; 84% of them were counted only once. The biggest ten clones account for more than 40% of the sample.

Study-wide findings and limitations: The amount of clinical and demographic metadata varied by source and participant and was provided uncurated.

The receptor's source is a human donor in a cohort sampled during active COVID-19. This chain joins TRBV6-5 to TRBJ2-7, with 10 bases matching TRBD1. Sequencing was carried out using peripheral blood. The CDR3 reads as follows: CASLPGQGNYEQYF. DNA sequence: TGTGCCAGTCTTCCGGGACAGGGGAACTACGAGCAGTACTTC.